This TCR beta chain was sequenced in a study of blood T cell repertoires in COVID-19. Method: immunoSEQ multiplex PCR; TCRdb's copy keeps in-frame clones and lacks some. This sample has roughly 400,000 clones, with around 90% found just once. This clone appeared once. The sequence derives from a young man who had recovered from COVID-19. The sample consisted of PBMCs or T cells enriched from blood (not recorded which).

The CDR3 DNA sequence: TGTGCCAGCAGAACGACAGGGGGCATTTATGGCTACACCTTC. Translated: CASRTTGGIYGYTF. This chain uses TRBV7-9 with TRBJ1-2; 10 bases agree with TRBD1. The CDR3 is 14 amino acids. The ends lost 6 bases at V and 5 bases at J; junction bases unmatched: 6. Germline CDR1 is SEHNR and CDR2 is FQNEAQ (reference sequence). The full variable domain, completed using reference TRBV7-9 and TRBJ1-2, is DTGVSQNPRHKITKRGQNVTFRCDPISEHNRLYWYRQTLGQGPEFLTYFQNEAQLEKSRLLSDRFSAERPKGSFSTLEIQRTEQGDSAMYLCASRTTGGIYGYTFGSGTRLTVV.